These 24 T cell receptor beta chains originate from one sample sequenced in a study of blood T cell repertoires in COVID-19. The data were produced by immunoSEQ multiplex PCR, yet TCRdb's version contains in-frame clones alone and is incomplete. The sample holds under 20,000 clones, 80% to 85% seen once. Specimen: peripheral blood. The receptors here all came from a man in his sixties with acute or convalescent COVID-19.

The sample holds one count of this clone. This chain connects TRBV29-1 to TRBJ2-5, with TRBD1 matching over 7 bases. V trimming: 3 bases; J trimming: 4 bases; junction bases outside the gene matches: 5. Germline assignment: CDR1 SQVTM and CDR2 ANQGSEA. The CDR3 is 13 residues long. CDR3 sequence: CSVESQGRETQYF. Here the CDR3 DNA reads TGCAGCGTTGAGTCACAGGGGAGAGAGACCCAGTACTTC. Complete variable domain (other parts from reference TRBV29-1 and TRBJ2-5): SAVISQKPSRDICQRGTSLTIQCQVDSQVTMMFWYRQQPGQSLTLIATANQGSEATYESGFVIDKFPISRPNLTFSTLTVSNMSPEDSSIYLCSVESQGRETQYFGPGTRLLVL.

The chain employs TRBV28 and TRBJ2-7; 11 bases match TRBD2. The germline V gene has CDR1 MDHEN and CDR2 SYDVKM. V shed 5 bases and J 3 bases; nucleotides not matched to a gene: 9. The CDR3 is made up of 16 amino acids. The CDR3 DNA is TGTGCCAGCAGTCCCCAGGGACTAGCGGCGATCTACGAGCAGTACTTC. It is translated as CASSPQGLAAIYEQYF.

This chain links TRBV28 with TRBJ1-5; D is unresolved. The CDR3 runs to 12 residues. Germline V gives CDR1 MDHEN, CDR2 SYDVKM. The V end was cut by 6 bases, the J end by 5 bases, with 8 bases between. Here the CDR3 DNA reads TGTGCCAGCAGGCTGGCGGATCAGCCCCAGCATTTT. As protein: CASRLADQPQHF. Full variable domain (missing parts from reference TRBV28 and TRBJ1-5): DVKVTQSSRYLVKRTGEKVFLECVQDMDHENMFWYRQDPGLGLRLIYFSYDVKMKEKGDIPEGYSVSREKKERFSLILESASTNQTSMYLCASRLADQPQHFGDGTRLSIL.

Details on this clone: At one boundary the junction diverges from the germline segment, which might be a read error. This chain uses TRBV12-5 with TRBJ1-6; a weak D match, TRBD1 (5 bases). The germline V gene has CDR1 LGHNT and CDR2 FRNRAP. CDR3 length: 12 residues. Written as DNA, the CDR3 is TGTGCTAGTGGTTTGCCTTACTCCGGGACTTCCTTT. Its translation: CASGLPYSGTSF.

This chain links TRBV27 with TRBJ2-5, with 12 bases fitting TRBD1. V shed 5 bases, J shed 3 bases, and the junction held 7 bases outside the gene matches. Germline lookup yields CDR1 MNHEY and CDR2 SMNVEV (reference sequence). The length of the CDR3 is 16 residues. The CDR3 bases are TGTGCCAGCAGTCTCGGGACAGGGGGCGGGGAAGAGACCCAGTACTTC. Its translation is CASSLGTGGGEETQYF.

In DNA form, the CDR3 reads TGTGCCAGCAGCTCGGGGGGGAGCACAGATACGCAGTATTTT. It codes for CASSSGGSTDTQYF. The rearrangement uses TRBV5-4 and TRBJ2-3; 8 nucleotides align to TRBD2. V lost 3 bases and J lost 0; bases outside the gene matches: 0. The length of the CDR3 is 14 residues. Germline V gene sequence: CDR1 SGHNT, CDR2 YYREEE (reference sequence).

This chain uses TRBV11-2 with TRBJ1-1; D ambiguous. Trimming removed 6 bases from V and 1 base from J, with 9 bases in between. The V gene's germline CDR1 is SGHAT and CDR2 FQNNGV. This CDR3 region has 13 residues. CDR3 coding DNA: TGTGCCAGCAGATTACTAGGGAACACTGAAGCTTTCTTT. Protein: CASRLLGNTEAFF.

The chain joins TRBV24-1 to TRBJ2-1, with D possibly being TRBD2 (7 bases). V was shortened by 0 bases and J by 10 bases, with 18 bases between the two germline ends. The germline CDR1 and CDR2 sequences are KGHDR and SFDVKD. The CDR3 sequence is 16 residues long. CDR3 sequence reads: CATSDLEWGGPKEQFF. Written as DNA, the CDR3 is TGTGCCACCAGTGATTTGGAGTGGGGGGGCCCGAAGGAGCAGTTCTTC.

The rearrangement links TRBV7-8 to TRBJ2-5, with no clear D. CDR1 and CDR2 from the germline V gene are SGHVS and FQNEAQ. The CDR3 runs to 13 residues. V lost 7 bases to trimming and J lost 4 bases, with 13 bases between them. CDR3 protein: CASIVHVSETQYF. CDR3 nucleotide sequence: TGTGCCAGCATCGTACATGTCTCAGAGACCCAGTACTTC.

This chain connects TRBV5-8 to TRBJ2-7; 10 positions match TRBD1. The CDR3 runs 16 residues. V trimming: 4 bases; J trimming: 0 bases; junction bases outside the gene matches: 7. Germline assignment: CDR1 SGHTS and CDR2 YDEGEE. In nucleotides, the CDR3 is TGTGCCAGCAGCCGGGACAGGGGAACGGGCTCCTACGAGCAGTACTTC. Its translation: CASSRDRGTGSYEQYF.

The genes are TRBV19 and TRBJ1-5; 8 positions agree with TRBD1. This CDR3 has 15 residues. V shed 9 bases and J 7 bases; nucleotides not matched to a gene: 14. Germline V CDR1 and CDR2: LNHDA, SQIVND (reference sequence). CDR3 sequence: CASRGVDRGGQPQHF. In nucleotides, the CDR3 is TGTGCCAGCCGGGGGGTCGACAGGGGAGGACAGCCCCAGCATTTT.

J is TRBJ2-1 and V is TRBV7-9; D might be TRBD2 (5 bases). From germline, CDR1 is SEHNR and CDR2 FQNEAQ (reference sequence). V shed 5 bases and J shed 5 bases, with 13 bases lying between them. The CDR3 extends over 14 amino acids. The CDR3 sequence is CASSPWTGNNEQFF. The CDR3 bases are TGTGCCAGCAGCCCTTGGACGGGAAACAATGAGCAGTTCTTC.

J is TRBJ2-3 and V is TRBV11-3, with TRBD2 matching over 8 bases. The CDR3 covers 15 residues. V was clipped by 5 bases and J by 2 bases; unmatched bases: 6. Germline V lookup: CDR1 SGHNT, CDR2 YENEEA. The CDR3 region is CASSPGSGDTDTQYF. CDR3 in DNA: TGTGCCAGCAGCCCGGGTAGCGGGGACACAGATACGCAGTATTTT.

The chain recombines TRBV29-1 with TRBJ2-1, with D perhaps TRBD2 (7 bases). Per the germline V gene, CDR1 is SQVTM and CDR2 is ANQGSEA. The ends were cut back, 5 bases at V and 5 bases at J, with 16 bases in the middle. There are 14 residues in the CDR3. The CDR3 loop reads CSVLRGADHNEQFF. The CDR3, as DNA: TGCAGCGTTCTTCGGGGGGCGGACCACAATGAGCAGTTCTTC.

The CDR3 loop is CASSRPQGAQDNEQFF. CDR3 nucleotide sequence: TGCGCCAGCAGCCGACCGCAGGGGGCGCAGGACAATGAGCAGTTCTTC. The rearrangement uses TRBV5-1 and TRBJ2-1, with TRBD1 identical over 8 bases. Unmatched junction bases numbered 11, after V lost 4 bases and J lost 5 bases. The CDR3 consists of 16 residues. CDR1 is SGHRS, CDR2 YFSETQ, per germline.

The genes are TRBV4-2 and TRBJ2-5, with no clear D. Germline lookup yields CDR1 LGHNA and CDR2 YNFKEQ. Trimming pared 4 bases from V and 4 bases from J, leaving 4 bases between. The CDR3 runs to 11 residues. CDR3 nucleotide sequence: TGTGCCAGCAGCCTCGGAGAGACCCAGTACTTC. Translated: CASSLGETQYF.

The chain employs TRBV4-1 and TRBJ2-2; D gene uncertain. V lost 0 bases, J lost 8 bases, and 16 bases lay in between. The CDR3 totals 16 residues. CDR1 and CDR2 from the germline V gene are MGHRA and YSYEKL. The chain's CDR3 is CASSQEMTLRPGELFF. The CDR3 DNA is TGCGCCAGCAGCCAAGAAATGACGCTGAGGCCGGGGGAGCTGTTTTTT.

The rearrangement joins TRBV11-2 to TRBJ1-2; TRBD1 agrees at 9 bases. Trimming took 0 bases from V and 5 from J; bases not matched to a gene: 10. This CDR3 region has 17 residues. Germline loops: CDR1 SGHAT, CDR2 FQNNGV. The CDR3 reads CASSLDLGDRVGYGYTF. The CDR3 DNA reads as TGTGCCAGCAGCTTAGATCTGGGGGACAGGGTAGGGTATGGCTACACCTTC.

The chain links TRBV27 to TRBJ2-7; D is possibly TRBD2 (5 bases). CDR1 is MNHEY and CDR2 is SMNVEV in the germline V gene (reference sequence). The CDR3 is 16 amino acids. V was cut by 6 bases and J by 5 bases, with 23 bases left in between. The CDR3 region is CASSPIGELESHEQYF. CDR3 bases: TGTGCCAGCAGCCCGATTGGGGAGTTAGAAAGCCACGAGCAGTACTTC.

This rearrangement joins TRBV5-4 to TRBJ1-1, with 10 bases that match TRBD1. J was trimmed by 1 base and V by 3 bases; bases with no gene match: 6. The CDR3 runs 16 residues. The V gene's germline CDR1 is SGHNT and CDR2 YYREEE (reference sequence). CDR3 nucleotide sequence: TGTGCCAGCAGCTCCGGGACAGGGGCTGCGAACACTGAAGCTTTCTTT. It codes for CASSSGTGAANTEAFF.

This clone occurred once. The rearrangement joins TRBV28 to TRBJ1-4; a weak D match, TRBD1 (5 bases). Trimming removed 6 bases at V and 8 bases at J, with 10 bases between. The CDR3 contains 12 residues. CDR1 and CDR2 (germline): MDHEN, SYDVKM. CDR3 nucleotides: TGTGCCAGCAGCCCCAGACAGGAAAAACTGTTTTTT. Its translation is CASSPRQEKLFF.

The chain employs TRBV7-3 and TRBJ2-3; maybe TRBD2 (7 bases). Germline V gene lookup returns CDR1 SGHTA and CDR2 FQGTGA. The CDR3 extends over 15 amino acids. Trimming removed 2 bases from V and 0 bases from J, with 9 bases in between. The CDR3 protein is CASSLGGASTDTQYF. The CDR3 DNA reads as TGTGCCAGCAGCTTAGGGGGGGCTAGCACAGATACGCAGTATTTT.

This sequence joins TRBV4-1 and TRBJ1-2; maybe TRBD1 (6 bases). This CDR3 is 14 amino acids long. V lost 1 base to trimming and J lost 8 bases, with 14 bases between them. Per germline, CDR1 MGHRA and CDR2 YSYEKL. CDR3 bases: TGCGCCAGCAGCCAAGGCCCAGGGGCGCGGGGCTACACCTTC. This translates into CASSQGPGARGYTF.

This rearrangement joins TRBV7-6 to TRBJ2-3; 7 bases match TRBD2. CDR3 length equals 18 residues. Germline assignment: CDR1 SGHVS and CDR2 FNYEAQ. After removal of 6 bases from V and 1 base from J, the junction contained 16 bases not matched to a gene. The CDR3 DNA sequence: TGTGCCAGCAGTTTATCGAAAACCCCTAGCGGCCGCACAGATACGCAGTATTTT. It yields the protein CASSLSKTPSGRTDTQYF. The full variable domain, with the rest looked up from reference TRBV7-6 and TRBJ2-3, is GAGVSQSPRYKVTKRGQDVALRCDPISGHVSLYWYRQALGQGPEFLTYFNYEAQQDKSGLPNDRFSAERPEGSISTLTIQRTEQRDSAMYRCASSLSKTPSGRTDTQYFGPGTRLTVL.